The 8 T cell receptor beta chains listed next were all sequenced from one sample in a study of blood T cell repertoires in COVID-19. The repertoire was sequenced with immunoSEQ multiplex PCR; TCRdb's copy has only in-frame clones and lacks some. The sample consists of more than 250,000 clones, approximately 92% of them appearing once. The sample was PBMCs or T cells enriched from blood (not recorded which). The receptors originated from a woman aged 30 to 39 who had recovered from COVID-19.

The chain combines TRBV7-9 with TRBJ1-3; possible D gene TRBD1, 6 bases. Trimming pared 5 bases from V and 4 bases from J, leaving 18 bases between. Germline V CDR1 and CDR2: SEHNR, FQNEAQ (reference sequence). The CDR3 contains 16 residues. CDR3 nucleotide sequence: TGTGCCAGCAGCCGAGAAGAGCAGGGGCGCGGAAACACCATATATTTT. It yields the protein CASSREEQGRGNTIYF.

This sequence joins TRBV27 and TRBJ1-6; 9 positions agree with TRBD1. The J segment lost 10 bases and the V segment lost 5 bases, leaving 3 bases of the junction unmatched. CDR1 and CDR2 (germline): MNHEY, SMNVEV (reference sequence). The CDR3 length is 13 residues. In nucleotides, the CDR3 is TGTGCCAGCAGTGGGGACAGGGACTCACCCCTCCACTTT. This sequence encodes CASSGDRDSPLHF.

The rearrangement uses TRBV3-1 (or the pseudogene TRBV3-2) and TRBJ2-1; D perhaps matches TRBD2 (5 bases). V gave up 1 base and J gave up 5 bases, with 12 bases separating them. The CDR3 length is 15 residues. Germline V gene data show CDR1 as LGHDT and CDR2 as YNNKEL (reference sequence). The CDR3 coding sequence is TGTGCCAGCAGCCAAGCAATTACTAGGAACAATGAGCAGTTCTTC. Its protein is CASSQAITRNNEQFF.

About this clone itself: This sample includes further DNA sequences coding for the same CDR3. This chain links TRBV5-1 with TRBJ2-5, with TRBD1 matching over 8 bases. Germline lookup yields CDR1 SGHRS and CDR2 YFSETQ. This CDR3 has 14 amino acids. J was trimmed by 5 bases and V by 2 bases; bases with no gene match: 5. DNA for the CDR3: TGCGCCAGCAGCTTAGACAGGGGCTGGGAGACCCAGTACTTC. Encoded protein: CASSLDRGWETQYF.

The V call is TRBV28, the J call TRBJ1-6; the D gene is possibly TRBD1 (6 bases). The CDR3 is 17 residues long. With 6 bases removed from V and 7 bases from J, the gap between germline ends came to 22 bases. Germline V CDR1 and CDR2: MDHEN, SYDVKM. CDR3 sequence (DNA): TGTGCCAGCAGGGACGGGGCGGGGGCGGCCCTAAATTCACCCCTCCACTTT. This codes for CASRDGAGAALNSPLHF.

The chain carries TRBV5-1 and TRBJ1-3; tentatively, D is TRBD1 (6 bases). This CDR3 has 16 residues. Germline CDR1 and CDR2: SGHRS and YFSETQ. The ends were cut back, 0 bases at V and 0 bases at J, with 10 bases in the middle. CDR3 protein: CASSLDRASSGNTIYF. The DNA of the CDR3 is TGCGCCAGCAGCTTGGACAGGGCGAGCTCTGGAAACACCATATATTTT.

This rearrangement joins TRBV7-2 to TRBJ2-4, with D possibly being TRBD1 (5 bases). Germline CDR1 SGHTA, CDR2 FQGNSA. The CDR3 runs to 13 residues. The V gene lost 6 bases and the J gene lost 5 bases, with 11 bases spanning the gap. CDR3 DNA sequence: TGTGCCAGCAGTCAGGGCTTCGAAAACATTCAGTACTTC. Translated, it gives CASSQGFENIQYF. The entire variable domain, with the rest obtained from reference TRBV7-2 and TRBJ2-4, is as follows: GAGVSQSPSNKVTEKGKDVELRCDPISGHTALYWYRQSLGQGLEFLIYFQGNSAPDKSGLPSDRFSAERTGGSVSTLTIQRTQQEDSAVYLCASSQGFENIQYFGAGTRLSVL.

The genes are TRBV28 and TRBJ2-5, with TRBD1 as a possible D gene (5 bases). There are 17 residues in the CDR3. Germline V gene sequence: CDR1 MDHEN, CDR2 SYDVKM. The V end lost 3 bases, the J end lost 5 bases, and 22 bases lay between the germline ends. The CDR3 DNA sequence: TGTGCCAGCAGTTTGGGGCAGGGTCGGCCGGACGGGGAGACCCAGTACTTC. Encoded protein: CASSLGQGRPDGETQYF.